The sample holds one count of the clone carrying this T cell receptor (beta chain). This record comes from a study of chemoradiotherapy in HPV16-positive cancers. The method was immunoSEQ multiplex PCR; TCRdb's version includes in-frame clones alone and lacks a portion of them. The data contain about 730 clones, over 75% of them singletons. Per the germline V gene, CDR1 is SEHNR and CDR2 is FQNEAQ (reference sequence). After removal of 2 bases from V and 1 base from J, the junction contained 5 bases not matched to a gene. The CDR3 contains 17 residues. V usage is TRBV7-9 and J usage is TRBJ2-1, with 10 bases identical to TRBD2. The specimen was tumor tissue, collected from a patient who underwent chemoradiotherapy. The TCR comes from a human donor with HPV-associated anogenital cancer. The CDR3 spells CASSLFSSGGSYNEQFF. CDR3 in DNA: TGTGCCAGCAGCTTATTCTCTAGCGGGGGATCCTACAATGAGCAGTTCTTC.